This record covers a single T cell receptor (beta chain). This record belongs to a study of blood T cell repertoires in COVID-19. Study-level background: From the United States, Italy and Spain came samples of acute and convalescent COVID-19. PBMCs, B-cell-depleted T cells, or T cells were the source of the cDNA or gDNA that made up the material.

The cohort comprised adults aged roughly 18 to 95 years residing in 20 to 30 US areas. In the study's own analysis: Amplified reference gene primers provided the basis for estimating nucleated cell counts. The repertoire was sequenced with immunoSEQ multiplex PCR; TCRdb's copy has only in-frame clones and lacks some. V and J calls and clone size are those listed in that table; D and trimming were worked out from the DNA. The table lists around 190,000 clones, approximately 88% of them singletons. This receptor was obtained from a man aged 18 to 30 with acute COVID-19. Sequencing was done on a sample of PBMCs or T cells enriched from blood (not recorded which).

CDR3 amino acids: CASSITGQHNQPQHF. The CDR3 DNA is TGTGCCAGTAGTATTACTGGGCAACACAATCAGCCCCAGCATTTT. The chain recombines TRBV19 with TRBJ1-5; D not resolved. This CDR3 is 15 amino acids long. V gave up 3 bases and J gave up 3 bases, with 12 bases separating them. CDR1 is LNHDA and CDR2 is SQIVND in the germline V gene (reference sequence).